One sample yielded the 29 T cell receptor beta chains listed below, sequenced in a study of T cell repertoires in cytomegalovirus infection (dated by TCRdb to the late 2010s). Their antigen targets remain unknown. The data were produced on an Illumina HiSeq 1500. TCRdb reanalyzed the raw reads on its own, using fastp at Q25 for trimming and MiXCR for clone calling, and kept in-frame beta chains. Duplicate CDR3 protein sequences are folded into a single record with the most common DNA and genes. In this sample the table shows about 920,000 distinct CDR3 sequences, around 30% of which occur a single time. Roughly 13% of the sample is in the top ten clones. The meaning of the sample's treatment or condition label: in vitro stimulation with specific CMV peptide epitopes to enrich CMV-specific T cells. Sequencing was performed on cultured CD8+ T cells from PBMCs, taken from culture after CMV antigen stimulation. The source is a human donor in good health (CMV status not recorded). Some clones in this sample may be carry-over from other donors' samples.

The chain joins TRBV7-9 to TRBJ1-2, with 10 bases lining up with TRBD1. Germline V gene sequence: CDR1 SEHNR, CDR2 FQNEAQ (reference sequence). V lost 7 bases to trimming and J lost 8 bases; unmatched junction nucleotides: 4. The CDR3 consists of 12 residues. As DNA, the CDR3 is TGTGCCAGCACGACAGGGGGCAGGGGCTACACCTTC. It yields the protein CASTTGGRGYTF.

In its sample, this clonotype was seen once. This chain connects TRBV5-1 to TRBJ1-2; TRBD1 is a possible D gene (6 bases). CDR1 SGHRS and CDR2 YFSETQ come from the germline V gene. The CDR3 extends over 14 amino acids. V lost 7 bases and J lost 4, with 17 bases in between. The CDR3 reads CASEGDPPLYGYTF. CDR3 sequence (DNA): TGCGCCAGCGAGGGGGACCCTCCGCTCTATGGCTACACCTTC.

This clonotype was observed a handful of times. This rearrangement joins TRBV25-1 to TRBJ2-1, with 9 bases aligning to TRBD1. The length of the CDR3 is 13 residues. Per germline, CDR1 MGHDK and CDR2 SYGVNS. J gave up 4 bases and V 6 bases, and 1 base lay outside the gene matches. CDR3 coding DNA: TGTGCCAGCAGGACAGGGGGTTACAATGAGCAGTTCTTC. Protein product: CASRTGGYNEQFF.

The chain has TRBV6-1 and TRBJ2-2; either TRBD1 or TRBD2 may supply D (6 bases each). The CDR3 runs 15 residues. CDR1 and CDR2 (germline): MNHNS, SASEGT. Trimming stripped 5 bases from V and 4 bases from J, with 14 bases between. CDR3 bases: TGTGCCAGCAGTTATGGGGGGCTCGGCACCGGGGAGCTGTTTTTT. Protein sequence: CASSYGGLGTGELFF.

In this sample, this clonotype turned up a few times. The rearrangement links TRBV12-3 or TRBV12-4 to TRBJ2-7, with TRBD1 matching over 7 bases. The V and J ends lost 5 bases and 5 bases, in that order; junction bases with no gene match: 6. The length of the CDR3 is 13 residues. CDR3 in DNA: TGTGCCAGCAGTGCGACAGGGTTGGACGAGCAGTACTTC. This sequence encodes CASSATGLDEQYF.

This clonotype was recorded many times. J is TRBJ1-5 and V is TRBV7-9; 9 bases are a match to TRBD1. Germline values: CDR1 SEHNR, CDR2 FQNEAQ (reference sequence). J lost 7 bases, V lost 5 bases, and 9 bases had no gene match. The CDR3 sequence is 15 residues long. The CDR3 reads CASSPAGTGRQPQHF. CDR3 nucleotide sequence: TGTGCCAGCAGCCCTGCCGGGACAGGGAGGCAGCCCCAGCATTTT.

This clonotype was detected only a few times. This chain links TRBV7-2 with TRBJ1-3; D unresolved. This CDR3 region has 15 residues. Deletions cut 5 bases from V and 0 bases from J, with 11 bases between. Germline values: CDR1 SGHTA, CDR2 FQGNSA. The CDR3 reads CASSDSGSSGNTIYF. The DNA of the CDR3 is TGTGCCAGCAGCGATAGTGGGAGCTCTGGAAACACCATATATTTT.

The chain links TRBV27 to TRBJ2-1; tentatively, D is TRBD1 (6 bases). CDR1 MNHEY and CDR2 SMNVEV come from the germline V gene (reference sequence). This CDR3 contains 14 residues. V was trimmed by 6 bases and J by 4 bases, leaving 13 bases between them. The CDR3 loop reads CASSRQGLYNEQFF. CDR3 DNA sequence: TGTGCCAGCAGCCGGCAGGGGCTTTACAATGAGCAGTTCTTC.

The chain couples TRBV19 to TRBJ2-1; TRBD2 agrees at 7 bases. The CDR3 is 16 amino acids. V was pared by 3 bases and J by 5 bases, with 10 bases of the junction left unmatched. Germline V gene data show CDR1 as LNHDA and CDR2 as SQIVND (reference sequence). CDR3 nucleotide sequence: TGTGCCAGTAGTATTTCTAGCGGCGCGAGAAACAATGAGCAGTTCTTC. This sequence encodes CASSISSGARNNEQFF.

A few counts support this clonotype. The chain recombines TRBV6-5 with TRBJ2-7; D is unresolved. The ends were cut back, 2 bases at V and 0 bases at J, with 8 bases in the middle. This CDR3 region has 14 residues. The germline V gene encodes CDR1 MNHEY and CDR2 SVGAGI. The CDR3 coding sequence is TGTGCCAGCAGTTACCCGACCCCCTCCTACGAGCAGTACTTC. Residues: CASSYPTPSYEQYF.

This clonotype was seen a handful of times. This chain links TRBV10-3 with TRBJ2-7; 11 nucleotides agree with TRBD1. The germline CDR1 and CDR2 sequences are ENHRY and SYGVKD. The CDR3 has 18 amino acids. V lost 3 bases and J lost 4; bases outside the gene matches: 14. DNA of the CDR3: TGTGCCATCAGTGACCGAGGAGGACAGGGGGCGAATTCATACGAGCAGTACTTC. Translating it yields CAISDRGGQGANSYEQYF.

The CDR3 region is CASALDTSYNEQFF. The CDR3, as DNA: TGTGCTAGTGCCCTGGATACCTCCTACAATGAGCAGTTCTTC. The rearrangement joins TRBV12-5 to TRBJ2-1; D remains unclear. The germline V gene has CDR1 LGHNT and CDR2 FRNRAP. The CDR3 has 14 residues. The V and J ends lost 7 bases and 0 bases respectively, with 10 bases between them. Using reference TRBV12-5 and TRBJ2-1 for the parts outside the CDR3, the full variable domain is DARVTQTPRHKVTEMGQEVTMRCQPILGHNTVFWYRQTMMQGLELLAYFRNRAPLDDSGMPKDRFSAEMPDATLATLKIQPSEPRDSAVYFCASALDTSYNEQFFGPGTRLTVL.

V and J are TRBV12-3 or TRBV12-4 and TRBJ2-5; 7 nucleotides agree with TRBD2. V was clipped by 8 bases and J by 2 bases; unmatched bases: 8. CDR3 length equals 14 residues. The CDR3 sequence: CASGGGDLQETQYF. The CDR3, as DNA: TGTGCCAGCGGGGGAGGGGACTTACAAGAGACCCAGTACTTC.

This sequence joins TRBV27 and TRBJ1-2; 7 bases fit TRBD1. J lost 8 bases, V lost 5 bases, and 8 bases had no gene match. Per the germline V gene, CDR1 is MNHEY and CDR2 is SMNVEV (reference sequence). This CDR3 spans 13 amino acids. This chain's CDR3 is CASSTDRVGGYTF. As DNA, the CDR3 is TGTGCCAGCAGTACCGACAGGGTGGGCGGCTACACCTTC.

The rearrangement uses TRBV29-1 and TRBJ2-5; no reliable D call. The CDR3 contains 13 residues. V lost 0 bases and J 7 bases, leaving 12 bases between the germline ends. In germline, CDR1 is SQVTM, CDR2 ANQGSEA. CDR3 DNA sequence: TGCAGCGTTGAAGAATCTAGGGTTGGGACCCAGTACTTC. Its protein product is CSVEESRVGTQYF.

This clonotype was counted many times. The V and J genes are TRBV7-9 and TRBJ2-5; no definite D call. The V and J ends lost 0 bases and 7 bases respectively, with 12 bases between them. This CDR3 contains 14 residues. CDR1 and CDR2 from the germline V gene are SEHNR and FQNEAQ (reference sequence). CDR3 bases: TGTGCCAGCAGCTTAGCAGCGACCCCGGGGACCCAGTACTTC. Amino acids: CASSLAATPGTQYF. Looking up the rest from reference TRBV7-9 and TRBJ2-5 gives the full variable domain: DTGVSQNPRHKITKRGQNVTFRCDPISEHNRLYWYRQTLGQGPEFLTYFQNEAQLEKSRLLSDRFSAERPKGSFSTLEIQRTEQGDSAMYLCASSLAATPGTQYFGPGTRLLVL.

This clonotype was detected many times. Here the CDR3 reads CASSLPRTGGTEAFF. The CDR3 DNA sequence: TGTGCCAGCAGCTTACCCCGGACGGGGGGGACTGAAGCTTTCTTT. The V and J genes are TRBV7-2 and TRBJ1-1; the D gene is possibly TRBD1 (5 bases). Germline lookup yields CDR1 SGHTA and CDR2 FQGNSA. V was clipped by 2 bases and J by 5 bases, with 15 bases between them. The CDR3 loop spans 15 amino acids.

The CDR3 loop is CAISESDTLRPQHF. The CDR3 DNA reads TGTGCCATCAGTGAGTCCGACACCCTGAGGCCCCAGCATTTT. This chain connects TRBV10-3 to TRBJ1-5; no clear D gene. Germline assignment: CDR1 ENHRY and CDR2 SYGVKD. This CDR3 has 14 residues. Trimming shortened V by 0 bases and J by 9 bases, and 12 bases separated the two germline ends.

The chain combines TRBV15 with TRBJ2-7; TRBD2 matches at 7 bases. Trimming removed 1 base from V and 3 bases from J; junction bases left unmatched: 9. The length of the CDR3 is 16 residues. In germline, CDR1 is LNHNV, CDR2 YYDKDF (reference sequence). This CDR3 reads CATSRVPSGPVYEQYV. CDR3 DNA sequence: TGTGCCACCAGCAGAGTGCCTAGCGGACCTGTCTACGAGCAGTACGTC.

There are a few counts of this clonotype. This chain joins TRBV10-3 and TRBJ1-1, with D tentatively TRBD1 (6 bases). Germline V gene data show CDR1 as ENHRY and CDR2 as SYGVKD. CDR3 length: 15 residues. Trimming took 4 bases from V and 1 from J, leaving 13 bases between them. The CDR3: CAISVMKGQNTEAFF. The CDR3 DNA sequence: TGTGCCATCAGTGTCATGAAGGGACAGAACACTGAAGCTTTCTTT.

V is TRBV6-5 and J is TRBJ2-5; D is perhaps TRBD1 or TRBD2 (6 bases each). The CDR3 loop spans 17 amino acids. V shed 0 bases and J shed 5 bases, with 19 bases lying between them. CDR1 is MNHEY, CDR2 SVGAGI, per germline. This chain's CDR3 is CASSYSTGAVGPETQYF. For the CDR3, the DNA is TGTGCCAGCAGTTACTCGACGGGGGCGGTCGGGCCTGAGACCCAGTACTTC.

The chain recombines TRBV28 with TRBJ2-5; D is possibly TRBD2 (5 bases). The CDR3 spans 13 residues. V was pared by 2 bases and J by 5 bases, with 9 bases between. CDR1 and CDR2 (germline): MDHEN, SYDVKM. For the CDR3, the DNA is TGTGCCAGCAGTTTAGGGGAGTCGGAGACCCAGTACTTC. Translation: CASSLGESETQYF.

The V gene is TRBV7-9, the J gene TRBJ1-5; unclear D gene. CDR3 length: 13 amino acids. Germline V gene lookup returns CDR1 SEHNR and CDR2 FQNEAQ (reference sequence). Trimming shortened V by 5 bases and J by 4 bases, and 9 bases separated the two germline ends. The CDR3 DNA reads as TGTGCCAGCAGCGTACACGTAAATCAGCCCCAGCATTTT. It specifies CASSVHVNQPQHF.

This clonotype appeared a few times. The CDR3: CATSETEIYGYTF. The CDR3 DNA follows: TGTGCCACCAGCGAGACAGAAATCTATGGCTACACCTTC. The chain couples TRBV24-1 to TRBJ1-2; a possible D gene is TRBD1 (5 bases). V was cut by 7 bases and J by 4 bases, with 12 bases left in between. CDR3 length equals 13 residues. Looked up from germline, CDR1 is KGHDR and CDR2 is SFDVKD.

This clonotype was counted between two and nine times. The chain has TRBV6-1 and TRBJ2-1; D remains unclear. In germline, CDR1 is MNHNS, CDR2 SASEGT. The ends were cut back, 3 bases at V and 0 bases at J, with 6 bases in the middle. CDR3 length: 14 residues. The DNA of the CDR3 is TGTGCCAGCAGTGACCAGACCTCCTACAATGAGCAGTTCTTC. Its translation is CASSDQTSYNEQFF.

This sequence joins TRBV6-8 and TRBJ1-2, with 8 bases that match TRBD1. The CDR3 totals 15 residues. With 6 bases clipped from V and 4 bases from J, the junction kept 10 bases outside the gene matches. Germline-derived CDR1 and CDR2 are MNHGY and SAAAGT. The CDR3 region is CASSLETGTGYGYTF. DNA of the CDR3: TGTGCCAGCAGCCTTGAAACCGGGACAGGCTATGGCTACACCTTC.

This chain links TRBV6-2 or TRBV6-3 with TRBJ2-6; no clear D gene. Germline V gene sequence: CDR1 MNHEY, CDR2 SVGEGT. Trimming pared 6 bases from V and 0 bases from J, leaving 15 bases between. This CDR3 spans 17 amino acids. CDR3 in DNA: TGTGCCAGCAGCCCTCGAGCCCTCCCCTCTGGGGCCAACGTCCTGACTTTC. Protein sequence: CASSPRALPSGANVLTF.

This sequence joins TRBV6-2 or TRBV6-3 and TRBJ2-3; 8 bases agree with TRBD2. The CDR3 totals 17 residues. Germline V lookup: CDR1 MNHEY, CDR2 SVGEGT. V shed 8 bases, J shed 5 bases, and the junction held 18 bases outside the gene matches. CDR3 bases: TGTGCCAGCCGCGGCGGGCTAGCGGGTCTTTCGGTAGATACGCAGTATTTT. As protein: CASRGGLAGLSVDTQYF.

CDR3 in DNA: TGTGCCAGCCTACCCCATGTAAACACTGAAGCTTTCTTT. It is translated as CASLPHVNTEAFF. This chain uses TRBV6-6 with TRBJ1-1; D remains unclear. The germline gives CDR1 MNHNY, CDR2 SVGAGI (reference sequence). Deletions cut 8 bases from V and 2 bases from J, with 12 bases between. The CDR3 loop spans 13 amino acids.